These 17 T cell receptor beta chains originate from one sample sequenced in a study of T cell responses to AZD1222 COVID-19 vaccine. Here immunoSEQ multiplex PCR was the method, and the copy in TCRdb shows in-frame clones only, minus some. The table shows about 200,000 clones, with around 90% occurring only once. The sample here was peripheral blood, taken on day 0 of AZD1222 vaccination. The receptors shown here come from an adult in good health.

The rearrangement joins TRBV6-5 to TRBJ1-2; D gene unclear. The germline CDR1 and CDR2 sequences are MNHEY and SVGAGI. This CDR3 spans 14 amino acids. V was trimmed by 6 bases and J by 8 bases, leaving 19 bases between them. CDR3 sequence: CASSSGRTEDGYTF. The CDR3 region has the DNA TGTGCCAGCAGCTCAGGACGGACCGAGGACGGCTACACCTTC.

This rearrangement joins TRBV6-6 to TRBJ1-5; D not resolved. Germline V gene data show CDR1 as MNHNY and CDR2 as SVGAGI (reference sequence). This CDR3 comprises 12 residues. Trimming left V 5 bases short and J 4 bases short, with 6 bases between. The DNA of the CDR3 is TGTGCCAGCAGTACGGCAAATCAGCCCCAGCATTTT. Amino acids: CASSTANQPQHF.

This chain links TRBV2 with TRBJ1-5, with D tentatively TRBD1 (5 bases). Germline CDR1 SNHLY, CDR2 FYNNEI. This CDR3 has 16 residues. The V and J ends lost 8 bases and 3 bases respectively, with 20 bases between them. The CDR3 is CASGDVPGIPNQPQHF. As DNA, the CDR3 is TGTGCCAGCGGGGATGTCCCAGGGATCCCCAATCAGCCCCAGCATTTT.

This clone was picked up one time. The chain combines TRBV19 with TRBJ2-7; 8 bases match TRBD1. Germline V gives CDR1 LNHDA, CDR2 SQIVND (reference sequence). V lost 5 bases to trimming and J lost 2 bases; unmatched junction nucleotides: 11. The CDR3 sequence is 16 residues long. The CDR3 sequence: CASSSDRAADPYEQYF. The CDR3 nucleotides read TGTGCCAGTAGTTCGGACAGGGCGGCTGATCCCTACGAGCAGTACTTC.

The V gene is TRBV2, the J gene TRBJ1-6, with D tentatively TRBD1 (6 bases). From germline, CDR1 is SNHLY and CDR2 FYNNEI. The CDR3 has 16 residues. The V and J ends lost 10 bases and 1 base respectively, with 17 bases between them. The CDR3 DNA reads TGTGCCACCCTCCTCGCGAGGGGGTCCTATAATTCACCCCTCCACTTT. This encodes CATLLARGSYNSPLHF.

The chain couples TRBV2 to TRBJ2-5, with 10 bases aligning to TRBD1. Per germline, CDR1 SNHLY and CDR2 FYNNEI. V was clipped by 6 bases and J by 3 bases; unmatched bases: 4. The CDR3 consists of 14 residues. The CDR3 spells CASRLDRGEETQYF. Written as DNA, the CDR3 is TGTGCCAGCAGGCTGGACAGGGGGGAAGAGACCCAGTACTTC.

This sequence joins TRBV6-5 and TRBJ2-1; 9 bases agree with TRBD1. The CDR3 length is 15 residues. Trimming took 5 bases from V and 2 from J; bases not matched to a gene: 4. Germline lookup yields CDR1 MNHEY and CDR2 SVGAGI. The CDR3 sequence is CASSPGQGAYNEQFF. The CDR3 coding sequence is TGTGCCAGCAGTCCGGGACAGGGAGCCTACAATGAGCAGTTCTTC.

Regarding this clone: This specimen includes other DNA sequences encoding the same CDR3. V gene TRBV3-1 (or the pseudogene TRBV3-2) combines with J gene TRBJ1-1, with D uncertain. The CDR3 extends over 13 amino acids. Germline assignment: CDR1 LGHDT and CDR2 YNNKEL (reference sequence). V was cut by 3 bases and J by 3 bases, with 8 bases left in between. The CDR3 here is CASSQGRDTEAFF. For the CDR3, the DNA is TGTGCCAGCAGCCAGGGTAGGGACACTGAAGCTTTCTTT.

The genes are TRBV4-3 and TRBJ2-3, with 10 nucleotides matching TRBD2. Germline V gives CDR1 LGHNA, CDR2 YSLEER. V shed 0 bases and J 5 bases; nucleotides not matched to a gene: 5. CDR3 length equals 16 residues. The chain's CDR3 is CASSQDRRTSGDTQYF. The DNA for the CDR3 is TGCGCCAGCAGCCAAGATCGAAGGACTAGCGGAGATACGCAGTATTTT.

The genes are TRBV5-4 and TRBJ2-5, with TRBD2 matching over 9 bases. V was clipped by 4 bases and J by 4 bases; unmatched bases: 2. The CDR3 covers 13 residues. Germline V gene sequence: CDR1 SGHNT, CDR2 YYREEE (reference sequence). The CDR3 DNA sequence: TGTGCCAGCAGCGCGGGGGGGAGAGAGACCCAGTACTTC. Amino acid sequence: CASSAGGRETQYF. Looking up the rest from reference TRBV5-4 and TRBJ2-5 gives the full variable domain: ETGVTQSPTHLIKTRGQQVTLRCSSQSGHNTVSWYQQALGQGPQFIFQYYREEENGRGNFPPRFSGLQFPNYSSELNVNALELDDSALYLCASSAGGRETQYFGPGTRLLVL.

On this clone: The junction and the germline gene differ at one end; a read error may be behind it. The V call is TRBV10-2, the J call TRBJ1-5; 9 positions agree with TRBD1. CDR1 and CDR2 from the germline V gene are WSHSY and SAAADI. The CDR3 sequence is 13 residues long. CDR3 nucleotide sequence: TGCGCCAGCAGTGAGTCTAGGACGGGACAGGGCTCTTTT. As protein: CASSESRTGQGSF.

The CDR3 reads CSVLGNTEAFF. The DNA for the CDR3 is TGCAGCGTTTTAGGGAACACTGAAGCTTTCTTT. The V call is TRBV29-1, the J call TRBJ1-1, with D uncertain. The CDR3 consists of 11 residues. CDR1 SQVTM and CDR2 ANQGSEA come from the germline V gene. Trimming removed 5 bases from V and 1 base from J, with 5 bases in between.

The chain couples TRBV7-2 to TRBJ1-5; possible D gene TRBD1, 5 bases. The CDR3 totals 14 residues. Trimming left V 5 bases short and J 8 bases short, with 16 bases between. CDR1 is SGHTA, CDR2 FQGNSA, per germline. CDR3 residues: CASSIPGPTEPQHF. CDR3 bases: TGTGCCAGCAGCATCCCGGGACCAACGGAGCCCCAGCATTTT.

The chain combines TRBV9 with TRBJ2-7; possibly TRBD2 for D (6 bases). In germline, CDR1 is SGDLS, CDR2 YYNGEE. The CDR3 sequence is 15 residues long. The V end lost 0 bases, the J end lost 4 bases, and 14 bases lay between the germline ends. Here the CDR3 DNA reads TGTGCCAGCAGCGTAGCTACCGGGGACTTATACGAGCAGTACTTC. Amino acid sequence: CASSVATGDLYEQYF. Supplemented by reference TRBV9 and TRBJ2-7, the full variable domain reads DSGVTQTPKHLITATGQRVTLRCSPRSGDLSVYWYQQSLDQGLQFLIQYYNGEERAKGNILERFSAQQFPDLHSELNLSSLELGDSALYFCASSVATGDLYEQYFGPGTRLTVT.

There are a few counts of this clone. This chain uses TRBV19 with TRBJ1-2, with no clear D. This CDR3 is 14 amino acids long. Germline assignment: CDR1 LNHDA and CDR2 SQIVND (reference sequence). V lost 6 bases, J lost 2 bases, and 13 bases lay in between. CDR3: CASRGSVRNYGYTF. CDR3 in DNA: TGTGCCAGTAGGGGGTCGGTGCGGAACTATGGCTACACCTTC.

This chain links TRBV20-1 with TRBJ2-5; D gene ambiguous. V lost 5 bases, J lost 5 bases, and 9 bases lay in between. This CDR3 has 11 residues. The germline gives CDR1 DFQATT, CDR2 SNEGSKA (reference sequence). The CDR3 here is CSASLGETQYF. CDR3 bases: TGCAGTGCTTCCCTAGGGGAGACCCAGTACTTC.

The chain has TRBV5-5 and TRBJ2-2; D call uncertain. Germline V lookup: CDR1 SGHKS, CDR2 YYEKEE (reference sequence). The CDR3 consists of 13 residues. Trimming removed 8 bases at V and 6 bases at J, with 14 bases between. The CDR3 loop is CASTTVLAGELFF. The DNA of the CDR3 is TGTGCCAGTACCACCGTTCTGGCCGGGGAGCTGTTTTTT.